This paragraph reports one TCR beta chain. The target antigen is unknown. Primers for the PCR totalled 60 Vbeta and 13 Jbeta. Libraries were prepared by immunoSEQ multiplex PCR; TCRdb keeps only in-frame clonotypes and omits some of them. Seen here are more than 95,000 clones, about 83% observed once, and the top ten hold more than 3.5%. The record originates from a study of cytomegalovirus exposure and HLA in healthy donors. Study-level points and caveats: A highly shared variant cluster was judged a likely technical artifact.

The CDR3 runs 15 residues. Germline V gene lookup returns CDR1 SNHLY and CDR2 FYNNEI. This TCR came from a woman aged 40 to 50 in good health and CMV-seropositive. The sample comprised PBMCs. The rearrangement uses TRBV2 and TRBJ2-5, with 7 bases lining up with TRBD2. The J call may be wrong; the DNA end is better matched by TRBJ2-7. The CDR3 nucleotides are TGTGCCAGCAGTGAAGTGCGTCTAGCGGTCTACGAGCAGTACTTC. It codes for CASSEVRLAVYEQYF.